This paragraph reports one TCR beta chain. Its antigen is unknown. As defined, naive CD8 cells were CD45RO-negative and positively selected for CCR7, with terminally differentiated effector memory CD45RA+ cells excluded. Within Nashville, Tennessee resided all donors, each a Caucasian adult. Germline loops: CDR1 LGHNA, CDR2 YSLEER. Trimming cost V 4 bases and J 7 bases; bases outside gene matches: 7. This CDR3 has 15 amino acids. Deep was the level used in running the assay. Sequenced by immunoSEQ multiplex PCR; TCRdb stores in-frame clones only, minus some. The table has around 1.9 million clones, roughly 91% seen once. The data derive from a study of shared clonotypes between healthy human individuals. Whole-study results and caveats: Across subsets, estimated richness was generally greater for naive than for memory populations. An effect of sequencing depth on clonotype sharing among donors was expected.

This chain joins TRBV4-3 and TRBJ2-7; 13 bases map to TRBD2. Source material: naive CD8+ T cells from PBMCs. The receptor's source is a man in his late teens or twenties in good health. Some clones in this sample may be carry-over from other donors' samples. CDR3 sequence: CASSPGLAGRGEQYF. The CDR3 nucleotides are TGCGCCAGCAGCCCGGGACTAGCGGGACGGGGGGAGCAGTACTTC.